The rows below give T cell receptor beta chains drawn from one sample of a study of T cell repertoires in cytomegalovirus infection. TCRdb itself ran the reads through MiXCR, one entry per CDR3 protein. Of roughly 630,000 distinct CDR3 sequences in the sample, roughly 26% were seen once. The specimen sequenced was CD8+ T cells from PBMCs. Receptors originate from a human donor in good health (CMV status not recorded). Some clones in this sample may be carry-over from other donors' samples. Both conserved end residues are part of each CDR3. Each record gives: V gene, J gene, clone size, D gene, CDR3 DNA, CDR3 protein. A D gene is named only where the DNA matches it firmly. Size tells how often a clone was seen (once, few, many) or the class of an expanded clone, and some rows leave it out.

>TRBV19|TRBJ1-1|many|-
TGTGCCAGTAGTATGGAGGGGGGCACTGAAGCTTTCTTT
CASSMEGGTEAFF
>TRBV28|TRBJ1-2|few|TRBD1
TGTGCCAGCAGTACCTGGACAGGGGATCTTAACTATGGCTACACCTTC
CASSTWTGDLNYGYTF
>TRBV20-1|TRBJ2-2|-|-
TGCAGTGCTCCGGGATCTCACACCGGGGAGCTGTTTTTT
CSAPGSHTGELFF
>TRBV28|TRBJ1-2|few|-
TGTGCCAGCAGTTTCGCCGGGCGATATGGCTACACCTTC
CASSFAGRYGYTF
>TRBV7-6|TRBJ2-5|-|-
TGTGCCAGCTCGCGGAGGATGGGCCAAGAGACCCAGTACTTC
CASSRRMGQETQYF
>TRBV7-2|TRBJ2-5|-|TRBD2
TGTGCCAGCAGCCCCGGGACTAGCGGGGGGGAGAAGTACTTC
CASSPGTSGGEKYF
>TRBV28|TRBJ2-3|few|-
TGTGCCAGCAGGGGAGACCGAAGGGCCTGGGGCACAGATACGCAGTATTTT
CASRGDRRAWGTDTQYF
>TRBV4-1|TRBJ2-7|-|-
TGCGCCAGCAGCCAGCAACCGGACAGAACAGACGAGCAGTACTTC
CASSQQPDRTDEQYF
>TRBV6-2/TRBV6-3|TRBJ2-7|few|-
TGTGCCAGCAGTTACGATTCCGGGACATATTCCTACGAGCAGTACTTC
CASSYDSGTYSYEQYF
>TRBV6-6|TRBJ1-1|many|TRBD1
TGTGCCAGCAGCTCCACAGACAGGGAAGCTGAAGCTTTCTTT
CASSSTDREAEAFF
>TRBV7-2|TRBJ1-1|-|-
TGTGCCAGCAGCTTAGCATGGGCAGTAGCGAACACTGAAGCTTTCTTT
CASSLAWAVANTEAFF
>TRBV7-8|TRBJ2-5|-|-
TGTGCCGTTCTCGGGGAGAACCAAGAGACCCAGTACTTC
CAVLGENQETQYF
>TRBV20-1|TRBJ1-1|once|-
TGCAGTGCTAGAGCGAGGGCCGGGGAAACCATGAACACTGAAGCTTTCTTT
CSARARAGETMNTEAFF
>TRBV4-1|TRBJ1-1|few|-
TGCGCCAGCAGCCAAGGACAGTTCAACACTGAAGCTTTCTTT
CASSQGQFNTEAFF
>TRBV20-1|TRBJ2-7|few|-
TGCAGTGCGTCGACTTCTACCCTCCATTACGAGCAGTACTTC
CSASTSTLHYEQYF
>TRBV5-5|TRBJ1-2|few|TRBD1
TGTGCCAGCAGCACGGGGACAGGGGGCGCCTATGGCTACACCTTC
CASSTGTGGAYGYTF
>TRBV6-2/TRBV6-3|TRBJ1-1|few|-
TGTGCCAGCAGCGCTCGGAAGGGCCCAACAGCTTTCTTT
CASSARKGPTAFF
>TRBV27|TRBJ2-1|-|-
TGTGCCAGCAGTTTATTTAGCAGGGTTCGAACCTACAATGAGCAGTTCTTC
CASSLFSRVRTYNEQFF
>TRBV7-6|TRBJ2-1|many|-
TGTGCCAGCAGCCAACCGGGACTTACACCCCATGAGCAGTTCTTC
CASSQPGLTPHEQFF
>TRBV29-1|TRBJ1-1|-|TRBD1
TGCACGGTAAGCGGGACAGGAGCTTTCTTT
CTVSGTGAFF
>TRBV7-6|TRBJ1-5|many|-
TGTGCCAGCAGTTTACAAGGTTTCAATCAGCCCCAGCATTTT
CASSLQGFNQPQHF
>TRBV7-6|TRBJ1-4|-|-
TGTGCCAGCAGCTCAACGGACAGCGTCGTTGAAAAACTGTTTTTT
CASSSTDSVVEKLFF
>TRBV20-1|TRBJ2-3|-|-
TGCAGTGCTAGCTTAAGGGGAGATACGCAGTATTTT
CSASLRGDTQYF
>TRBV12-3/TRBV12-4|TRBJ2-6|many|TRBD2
TGTGCCAGCAGTTTAGCGCATAATCTTCGGGGGGTGTCTGGGGCCAACGTCCTGACTTTC
CASSLAHNLRGVSGANVLTF
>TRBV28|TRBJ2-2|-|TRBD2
TGTGCCATCGCGCTGGGGGGGGATGTCACCGGGGAGCTGTTTTTT
CAIALGGDVTGELFF
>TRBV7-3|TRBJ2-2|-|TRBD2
TGTGCCAGCAGCTTAGCTAGCGGGGGGACCGCGAACACCAGGGAGCTGTTTTTT
CASSLASGGTANTRELFF
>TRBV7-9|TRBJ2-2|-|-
TGTGCCAGCAGCTCTCAGGTCAGGACGATAGACTGGAACACCGGGGAGCTGTTTTTT
CASSSQVRTIDWNTGELFF
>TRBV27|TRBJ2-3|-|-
TGTGCCAGCAGTTTTGGAGCCACAGATACGCAGTATTTT
CASSFGATDTQYF
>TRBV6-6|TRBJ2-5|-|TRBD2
TGTGCCAGCAGTTACAACTCGCTAGCGGCCAAAGAGACCCAGTACTTC
CASSYNSLAAKETQYF
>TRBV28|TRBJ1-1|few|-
TGTGCCAGCAGTCTCCCCACGGGGGGGGGCTTTCAGAACACTGAAGCTTTCTTT
CASSLPTGGGFQNTEAFF
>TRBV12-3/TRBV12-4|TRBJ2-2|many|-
TGTGCCAGCAGCTTTTCCTACAGCCAAATGAGGGAACACGGGGAGCTGTTTTTT
CASSFSYSQMREHGELFF
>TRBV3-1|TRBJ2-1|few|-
TGTGCCAGCAGCCTCCTAGAGAGGGTGTATGAGCAGTTCTTC
CASSLLERVYEQFF
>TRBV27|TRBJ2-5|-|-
TGTGCCAGCAGTTTTGGCCAGCGCGGAGAGACCCAGTACTTC
CASSFGQRGETQYF
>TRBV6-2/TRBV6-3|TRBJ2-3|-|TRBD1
TGTGCCAGCACCTGGACAGGGGTTCTCCCAGATACGCAGTATTTT
CASTWTGVLPDTQYF
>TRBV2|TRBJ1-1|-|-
TGTGCCAGCATAGAGGGGCTCACTGAAGCTTTCTTT
CASIEGLTEAFF
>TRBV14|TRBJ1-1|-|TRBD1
TGTGCCAGCAGTTTGACAGGGGAACTTACCAAGGGGGCTTTCTTT
CASSLTGELTKGAFF
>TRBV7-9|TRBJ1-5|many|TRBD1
TGTGCCAGCAGCCAAGGGGGCGTCGGGCAGCCCCAGCATTTT
CASSQGGVGQPQHF
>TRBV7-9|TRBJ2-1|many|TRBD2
TGTGCCAGCAGTTTCACTAGCGGGGCCTACAATGAGCAGTTCTTC
CASSFTSGAYNEQFF
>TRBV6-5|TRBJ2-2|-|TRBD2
TGTGCCAGCACCTACTCAGCGGGGGCGGCCGGGGAGCTGTTTTTT
CASTYSAGAAGELFF
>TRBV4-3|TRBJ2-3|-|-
TGCGCCAGCAGCCAGGGATACGCCAGGCGCGGAACTAGCACAGATACGCAGTATTTT
CASSQGYARRGTSTDTQYF
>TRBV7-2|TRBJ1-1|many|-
TGTGCCAGCAGCTTAGTTCCGCAGAACACTGAAGCTTTCTTT
CASSLVPQNTEAFF
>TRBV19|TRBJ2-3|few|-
TGTGCCAGTAGTATAAGCCTAGCAGGAGATACGCAGTATTTT
CASSISLAGDTQYF
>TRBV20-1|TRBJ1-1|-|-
TGCAGTGCTAGCGACACCCTGAACACTGAAGCTTTCTTT
CSASDTLNTEAFF
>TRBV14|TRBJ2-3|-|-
TGTGCCAGCAGCCAACTGGACAGCATGAAGATCGATACGCAGTATTTT
CASSQLDSMKIDTQYF
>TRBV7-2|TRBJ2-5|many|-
TGTGCCAGCAGCTTAGCTTGGCAAGAGACCCAGTACTTC
CASSLAWQETQYF